Listed below are T cell receptor beta chains from one sample, sequenced in a study of a mutant IDH1 vaccine in newly diagnosed glioma. No antigen is known for these receptors. Sequencing used immunoSEQ multiplex PCR; TCRdb keeps in-frame clones, though not all of them. The sample records around 65,000 clones, roughly 80% being singletons. Sequencing was performed on PBMCs, taken from a glioma patient whose treatment included an IDH1 peptide vaccine. The receptors were gathered from a man aged 45-65 years with glioma. Both conserved end residues are part of each CDR3. Each record gives: D gene, clone size, V gene, J gene, CDR3 protein, CDR3 DNA. D genes are given only for firm matches. Size values are once, few and many counts, or a class for expanded clones, and some rows have none.

TRBD2	few	TRBV7-8	TRBJ2-7	CASTGLAREQYF	TGTGCCAGCACCGGACTAGCGAGGGAGCAGTACTTC
-	-	TRBV27	TRBJ2-7	CASSLSGTGSYEQYF	TGTGCCAGCAGTTTGAGCGGGACAGGCTCCTACGAGCAGTACTTC
-	-	TRBV4-1	TRBJ2-2	CASSPFLNTGELFF	TGCGCCAGCAGCCCCTTCCTGAACACCGGGGAGCTGTTTTTT
-	-	TRBV29-1	TRBJ2-5	CSEGRETQYF	TGCAGCGAGGGAAGAGAGACCCAGTACTTC
-	-	TRBV5-4	TRBJ1-5	CASSFEGNQPQHF	TGTGCCAGCAGCTTTGAGGGGAATCAGCCCCAGCATTTT
TRBD1	-	TRBV30	TRBJ1-1	CAWSPGGREAFF	TGTGCCTGGAGTCCAGGGGGACGGGAAGCTTTCTTT
-	-	TRBV7-8	TRBJ1-5	CASSFHSRWVYSNQPQHF	TGTGCCAGCAGCTTCCACTCCCGGTGGGTTTATAGCAATCAGCCCCAGCATTTT
-	-	TRBV5-4	TRBJ2-5	CASSLVGGGGTQETQYF	TGTGCCAGCAGCTTGGTTGGTGGAGGAGGGACACAAGAGACCCAGTACTTC
-	-	TRBV29-1	TRBJ1-1	CSVDRLNTEAFF	TGCAGCGTTGATCGGCTGAACACTGAAGCTTTCTTT
-	-	TRBV7-9	TRBJ2-1	CASSLGAPNEQFF	TGTGCCAGCAGCCTAGGGGCACCCAATGAGCAGTTCTTC
TRBD1	-	TRBV2	TRBJ1-2	CASSATGEGNGYTF	TGTGCCAGCAGTGCTACAGGGGAGGGGAATGGCTACACCTTC
-	-	TRBV7-6	TRBJ1-4	CASSPHSNEKLFF	TGTGCCAGCAGCCCCCACTCTAATGAAAAACTGTTTTTT
-	-	TRBV5-1	TRBJ1-1	CASSLGPNTEAFF	TGCGCCAGCAGCTTGGGACCGAACACTGAAGCTTTCTTT
-	-	TRBV27	TRBJ1-2	CASSFSQGGSGYTF	TGTGCCAGCAGTTTTTCACAGGGAGGGAGTGGCTACACCTTC
TRBD1	-	TRBV6-1	TRBJ2-7	CASSGYGTAGSEQYF	TGTGCCAGCAGTGGTTACGGGACAGCTGGGAGCGAGCAGTACTTC
-	-	TRBV5-1	TRBJ2-2	CASSLDAAVGGELFF	TGCGCCAGCAGCTTGGATGCGGCAGTGGGCGGGGAGCTGTTTTTT
TRBD1	-	TRBV5-1	TRBJ2-1	CASSARNRGNEQFF	TGCGCCAGCAGCGCCAGGAACAGGGGTAATGAGCAGTTCTTC
TRBD1	-	TRBV2	TRBJ2-7	CASDGTGEAYEQYF	TGTGCCAGCGACGGGACAGGGGAAGCCTACGAGCAGTACTTC
-	-	TRBV5-1	TRBJ2-7	CASSSLESSSYEQYF	TGCGCCAGCAGCTCCCTGGAGTCGTCCTCCTACGAGCAGTACTTC
-	-	TRBV29-1	TRBJ2-7	CSVEVDSYEQYF	TGCAGCGTTGAGGTGGACAGTTACGAGCAGTACTTC
TRBD1	-	TRBV6-1	TRBJ2-7	CASTRTGPFYEQYF	TGTGCCAGCACGAGGACAGGACCCTTCTACGAGCAGTACTTC
TRBD1	-	TRBV7-6	TRBJ2-1	CASSSPRQGALEQFF	TGTGCCAGCAGCTCCCCCCGACAGGGGGCTCTTGAGCAGTTCTTC
TRBD2	-	TRBV7-9	TRBJ2-7	CASSSSGSSYEQYF	TGTGCCAGCAGCAGTAGCGGGAGCTCCTACGAGCAGTACTTC
TRBD1	-	TRBV29-1	TRBJ2-1	CSVPGGQGAYNEQFF	TGCAGCGTCCCCGGGGGACAGGGGGCCTACAATGAGCAGTTCTTC
-	few	TRBV9	TRBJ1-1	CASSVGGPAATEAFF	TGTGCCAGCAGCGTAGGGGGGCCGGCAGCCACTGAAGCTTTCTTT
-	once	TRBV7-9	TRBJ1-5	CASSPGRERGNQPQHF	TGTGCCAGCAGTCCGGGTAGGGAAAGAGGGAATCAGCCCCAGCATTTT
-	-	TRBV30	TRBJ1-3	CAWSLGSGNTIYF	TGTGCCTGGAGTCTGGGCTCTGGAAACACCATATATTTT
-	-	TRBV5-8	TRBJ1-1	CASSIYEGTEAFF	TGTGCCAGCAGCATTTACGAGGGGACTGAAGCTTTCTTT